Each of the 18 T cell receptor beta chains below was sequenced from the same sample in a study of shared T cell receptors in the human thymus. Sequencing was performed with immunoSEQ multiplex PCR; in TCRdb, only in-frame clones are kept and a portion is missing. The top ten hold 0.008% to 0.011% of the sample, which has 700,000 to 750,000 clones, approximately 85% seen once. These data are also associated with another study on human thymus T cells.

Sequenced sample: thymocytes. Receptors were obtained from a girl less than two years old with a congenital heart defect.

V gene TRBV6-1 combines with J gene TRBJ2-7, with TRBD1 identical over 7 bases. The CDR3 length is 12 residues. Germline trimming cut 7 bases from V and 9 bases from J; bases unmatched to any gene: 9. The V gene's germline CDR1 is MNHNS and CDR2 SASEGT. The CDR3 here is CASTRQGGRQYF. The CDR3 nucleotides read TGTGCCAGCACTAGACAGGGCGGGCGGCAGTACTTC.

Written as DNA, the CDR3 is TGCGCCAGCAGCCTACGACAGGGGCCCTCTGGAAACACCATATATTTT. Translating gives CASSLRQGPSGNTIYF. The chain joins TRBV5-1 to TRBJ1-3, with TRBD1 matching 8 bases. The CDR3 runs 16 residues. The junction had 6 bases not matched to a gene; V was cut back by 4 bases and J by 0 bases. CDR1 SGHRS and CDR2 YFSETQ come from the germline V gene.

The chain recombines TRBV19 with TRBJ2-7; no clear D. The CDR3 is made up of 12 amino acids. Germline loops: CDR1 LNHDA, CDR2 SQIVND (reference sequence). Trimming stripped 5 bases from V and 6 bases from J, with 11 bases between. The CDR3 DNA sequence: TGTGCCAGTAGTGGCGACGGGTTCGAGCAGTACTTC. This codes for CASSGDGFEQYF.

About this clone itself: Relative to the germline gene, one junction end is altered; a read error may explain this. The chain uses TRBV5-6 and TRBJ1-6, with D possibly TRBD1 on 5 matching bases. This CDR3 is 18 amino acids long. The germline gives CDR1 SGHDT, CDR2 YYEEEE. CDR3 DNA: TGTGCCAGCAGCTTGGAACAGGTCATATTAAATCGAAATTCACCCCTCTACTTT. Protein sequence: CASSLEQVILNRNSPLYF.

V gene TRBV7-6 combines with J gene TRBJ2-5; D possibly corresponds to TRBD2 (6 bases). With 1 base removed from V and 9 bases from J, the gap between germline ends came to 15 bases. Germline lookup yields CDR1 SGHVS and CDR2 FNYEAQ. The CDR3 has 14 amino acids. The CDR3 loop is CASSLGFWDLAQYF. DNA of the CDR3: TGTGCCAGCAGCTTAGGCTTCTGGGACTTGGCCCAGTACTTC.

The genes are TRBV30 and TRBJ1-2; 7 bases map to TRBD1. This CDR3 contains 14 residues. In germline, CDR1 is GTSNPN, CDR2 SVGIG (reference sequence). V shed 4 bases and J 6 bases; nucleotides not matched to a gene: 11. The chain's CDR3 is CAWTATGSPHGYTF. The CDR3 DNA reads TGTGCCTGGACCGCGACAGGGTCCCCCCATGGCTACACCTTC.

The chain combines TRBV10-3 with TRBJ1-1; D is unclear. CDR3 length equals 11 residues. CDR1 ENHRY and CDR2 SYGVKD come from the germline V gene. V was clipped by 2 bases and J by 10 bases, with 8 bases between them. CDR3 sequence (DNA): TGTGCCATCAGTGAGCCCTCGGGAGCTTTCTTT. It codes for CAISEPSGAFF.

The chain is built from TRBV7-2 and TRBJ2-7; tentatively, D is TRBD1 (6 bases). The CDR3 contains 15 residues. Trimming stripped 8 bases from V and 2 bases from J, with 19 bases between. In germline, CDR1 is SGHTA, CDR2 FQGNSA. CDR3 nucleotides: TGTGCCAGCCTCAACAGGGATCAGCCCGCCTACGAGCAGTACTTC. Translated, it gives CASLNRDQPAYEQYF.

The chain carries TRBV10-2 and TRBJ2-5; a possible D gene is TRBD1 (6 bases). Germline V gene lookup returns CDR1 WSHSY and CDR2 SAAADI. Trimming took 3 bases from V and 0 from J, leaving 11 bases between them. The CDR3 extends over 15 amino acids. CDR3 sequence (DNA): TGCGCCAGCAGTGACCAGGGGCCCGACCAAGAGACCCAGTACTTC. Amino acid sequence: CASSDQGPDQETQYF.

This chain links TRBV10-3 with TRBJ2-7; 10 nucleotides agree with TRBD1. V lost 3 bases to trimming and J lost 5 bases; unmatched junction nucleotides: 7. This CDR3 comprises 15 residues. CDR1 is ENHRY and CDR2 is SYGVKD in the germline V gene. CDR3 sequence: CAISDSRQGANEQYF. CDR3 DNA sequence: TGTGCCATCAGTGACTCACGACAGGGGGCAAACGAGCAGTACTTC.

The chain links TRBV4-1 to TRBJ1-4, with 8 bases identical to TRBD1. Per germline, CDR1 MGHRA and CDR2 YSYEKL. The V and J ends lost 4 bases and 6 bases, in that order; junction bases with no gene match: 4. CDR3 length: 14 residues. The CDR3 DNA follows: TGCGCCAGCAGCCTCAGGGGGCGCGATGAAAAACTGTTTTTT. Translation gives CASSLRGRDEKLFF.

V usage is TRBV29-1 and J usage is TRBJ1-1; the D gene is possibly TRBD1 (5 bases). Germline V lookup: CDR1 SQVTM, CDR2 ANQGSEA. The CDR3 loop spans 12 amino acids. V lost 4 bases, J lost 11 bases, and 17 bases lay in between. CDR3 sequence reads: CSVAAGHSWAFF. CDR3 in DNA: TGCAGCGTTGCGGCAGGACACTCCTGGGCTTTCTTT.

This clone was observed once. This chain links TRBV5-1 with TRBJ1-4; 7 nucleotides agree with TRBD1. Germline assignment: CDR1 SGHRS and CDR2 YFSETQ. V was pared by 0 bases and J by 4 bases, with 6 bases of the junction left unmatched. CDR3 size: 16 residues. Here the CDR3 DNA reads TGCGCCAGCAGCTTGGGCCCACAGGGGATTAATGAAAAACTGTTTTTT. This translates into CASSLGPQGINEKLFF.

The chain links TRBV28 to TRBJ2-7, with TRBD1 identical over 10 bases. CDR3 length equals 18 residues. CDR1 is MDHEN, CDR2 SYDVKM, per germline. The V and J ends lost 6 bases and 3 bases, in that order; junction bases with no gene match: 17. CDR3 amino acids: CASSSREPSGQGRYEQYF. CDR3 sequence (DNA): TGTGCCAGCAGCTCAAGGGAGCCCTCGGGACAGGGGCGCTACGAGCAGTACTTC. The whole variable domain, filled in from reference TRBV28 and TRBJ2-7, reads DVKVTQSSRYLVKRTGEKVFLECVQDMDHENMFWYRQDPGLGLRLIYFSYDVKMKEKGDIPEGYSVSREKKERFSLILESASTNQTSMYLCASSSREPSGQGRYEQYFGPGTRLTVT.

CDR3 sequence: CASSRVSSRGDSYNEQFF. In nucleotides, the CDR3 is TGTGCCAGCAGCCGAGTTAGTAGCCGGGGGGACTCCTACAATGAGCAGTTCTTC. The chain is built from TRBV9 and TRBJ2-1, with 7 positions matching TRBD2. CDR1 and CDR2 (germline): SGDLS, YYNGEE. The CDR3 sequence is 18 residues long. V lost 4 bases and J lost 0; bases outside the gene matches: 13.

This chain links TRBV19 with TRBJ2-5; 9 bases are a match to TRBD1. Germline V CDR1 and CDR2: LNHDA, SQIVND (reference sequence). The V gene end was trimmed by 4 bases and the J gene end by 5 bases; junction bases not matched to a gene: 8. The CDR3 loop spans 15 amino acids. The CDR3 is CASSTTRQGGETQYF. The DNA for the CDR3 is TGTGCCAGTAGTACCACTCGACAGGGGGGGGAGACCCAGTACTTC.

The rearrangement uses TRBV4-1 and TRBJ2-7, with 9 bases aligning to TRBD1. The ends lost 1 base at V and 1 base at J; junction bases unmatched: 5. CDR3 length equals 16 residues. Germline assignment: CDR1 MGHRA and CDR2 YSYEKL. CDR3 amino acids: CASSQGNRGPSYEQYF. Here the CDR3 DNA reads TGCGCCAGCAGCCAAGGTAACAGGGGGCCATCCTACGAGCAGTACTTC.

The CDR3 loop reads CASSTRTGHYEQYF. Written as DNA, the CDR3 is TGTGCCAGTAGTACACGGACAGGGCACTACGAGCAGTACTTC. The chain couples TRBV19 to TRBJ2-7; 8 bases match TRBD1. V lost 4 bases to trimming and J lost 3 bases; unmatched junction nucleotides: 5. The CDR3 consists of 14 residues. CDR1 is LNHDA, CDR2 SQIVND, per germline (reference sequence). The whole variable domain, filled in from reference TRBV19 and TRBJ2-7, reads DGGITQSPKYLFRKEGQNVTLSCEQNLNHDAMYWYRQDPGQGLRLIYYSQIVNDFQKGDIAEGYSVSREKKESFPLTVTSAQKNPTAFYLCASSTRTGHYEQYFGPGTRLTVT.